This TCR beta chain emerged from a study of OX40 agonist ivuxolimab in advanced cancers. Study in general: Patients were roughly 87% male with ages roughly 20 to 80, mean 60. Of the participants, more than 35% had some prior anti-PD-1, anti-PD-L1 or anti-CTLA-4 therapy, which was allowed.

Trimming pared 6 bases from V and 8 bases from J, leaving 14 bases between. The CDR3 totals 14 residues. Germline V gene data show CDR1 as SGHAT and CDR2 as FQDESV (reference sequence). Libraries were prepared by immunoSEQ multiplex PCR; TCRdb keeps only in-frame clonotypes and omits some of them. Here the sample spans about 23,000 clones, about 83% being singletons. About this clone: Its antigen is not identified.

Study results and caveats: The average count of expanded clones was higher among CD8+ T cells than among CD4+.

The J gene is TRBJ1-6, the V gene TRBV11-1, with TRBD1 as a possible D gene (6 bases). The clonotype comes from an adult with an advanced solid tumor such as melanoma, head and neck, liver or kidney cancer. The material sequenced was CD4+ or CD8+ T cells sorted from blood, taken in a trial of the OX40 agonist ivuxolimab. The CDR3: CASSSRGADSPLHF. The CDR3 DNA reads TGTGCCAGCAGTTCCAGGGGCGCGGATTCACCCCTCCACTTT.